A single sample is the source of the 10 T cell receptor beta chains below, sequenced in a study of blood T cell repertoires in COVID-19. Profiling relied on immunoSEQ multiplex PCR, and the TCRdb table lists in-frame clones only, not all of them. Of 140,000 or so clones listed, almost 85% are singletons. Material: peripheral blood. These receptors all come from a man aged 45-65 years with acute or convalescent COVID-19.

The chain joins TRBV5-4 to TRBJ1-3; no clear D. Germline V gives CDR1 SGHNT, CDR2 YYREEE (reference sequence). V was trimmed by 0 bases and J by 3 bases, leaving 7 bases between them. This CDR3 is built from 14 residues. The chain's CDR3 is CASSLETGGNTIYF. The CDR3 DNA follows: TGTGCCAGCAGCTTGGAGACGGGTGGAAACACCATATATTTT.

This chain uses TRBV19 with TRBJ2-1; possibly TRBD2 for D (5 bases). Deletions cut 1 base from V and 12 bases from J, with 19 bases between. The CDR3 length is 15 residues. Germline loops: CDR1 LNHDA, CDR2 SQIVND (reference sequence). The CDR3 here is CASSIGLWTAEGQFF. For the CDR3, the DNA is TGTGCCAGTAGTATAGGCCTGTGGACCGCCGAGGGGCAGTTCTTC.

J is TRBJ1-1 and V is TRBV7-9; possibly TRBD1 for D (6 bases). The length of the CDR3 is 14 residues. Trimming removed 5 bases at V and 4 bases at J, with 14 bases between. Germline assignment: CDR1 SEHNR and CDR2 FQNEAQ (reference sequence). CDR3 DNA: TGTGCCAGCAGCCCCGGGGGGGGCCGCACTGAAGCTTTCTTT. Protein sequence: CASSPGGGRTEAFF. The full variable domain, with the rest looked up from reference TRBV7-9 and TRBJ1-1, is DTGVSQNPRHKITKRGQNVTFRCDPISEHNRLYWYRQTLGQGPEFLTYFQNEAQLEKSRLLSDRFSAERPKGSFSTLEIQRTEQGDSAMYLCASSPGGGRTEAFFGQGTRLTVV.

The V gene is TRBV6-1, the J gene TRBJ2-4, with 13 bases matching TRBD2. V was pared by 4 bases and J by 3 bases, with 12 bases of the junction left unmatched. This CDR3 has 19 residues. The germline CDR1 and CDR2 sequences are MNHNS and SASEGT. CDR3 in amino acids: CASSGLAGGNIHVKNIQYF. Here the CDR3 DNA reads TGTGCCAGCAGTGGACTAGCGGGAGGAAATATACATGTCAAAAACATTCAGTACTTC.

Details on this clone: This sample also contains other DNA sequences that code for the same CDR3. The V call is TRBV9, the J call TRBJ2-5; 8 bases are a match to TRBD1. Per the germline V gene, CDR1 is SGDLS and CDR2 is YYNGEE. J lost 5 bases, V lost 0 bases, and 6 bases had no gene match. This CDR3 comprises 15 residues. This CDR3 is CASSVAGTGGETQYF. The CDR3 DNA sequence: TGTGCCAGCAGCGTAGCCGGGACAGGCGGCGAGACCCAGTACTTC.

The chain is built from TRBV27 and TRBJ1-5; D remains ambiguous. V was clipped by 2 bases and J by 7 bases, with 12 bases between them. There are 14 residues in the CDR3. Germline CDR1 MNHEY, CDR2 SMNVEV (reference sequence). The CDR3 nucleotides read TGTGCCAGCAGTTTAAATGGGCCAAGCCAGCCCCAGCATTTT. It yields the protein CASSLNGPSQPQHF.

V gene TRBV7-3 combines with J gene TRBJ2-1; 10 bases line up with TRBD2. J was trimmed by 8 bases and V by 2 bases; bases with no gene match: 15. The CDR3 consists of 18 residues. In germline, CDR1 is SGHTA, CDR2 FQGTGA. CDR3 nucleotides: TGTGCCAGCAGCTTATCCCCTAGCGGGAGCCCCGAGTCGGATGAGCAGTTCTTC. As protein: CASSLSPSGSPESDEQFF.

The V gene is TRBV30, the J gene TRBJ1-3; D uncertain. CDR3 length: 16 residues. Germline values: CDR1 GTSNPN, CDR2 SVGIG (reference sequence). The ends were cut back, 0 bases at V and 0 bases at J, with 12 bases in the middle. CDR3 in amino acids: CAWSVGVRNSGNTIYF. The CDR3, as DNA: TGTGCCTGGAGTGTAGGTGTCAGGAACTCTGGAAACACCATATATTTT.

J is TRBJ1-6 and V is TRBV30, with no clear D. Trimming shortened V by 0 bases and J by 4 bases, and 7 bases separated the two germline ends. The germline V gene has CDR1 GTSNPN and CDR2 SVGIG (reference sequence). This CDR3 has 14 amino acids. CDR3 region: CAWSVLDYNSPLHF. The CDR3 nucleotides read TGTGCCTGGAGTGTCTTAGATTATAATTCACCCCTCCACTTT.

The rearrangement uses TRBV12-5 and TRBJ1-2; weak D call: TRBD1 (6 bases). CDR3 length: 13 residues. Germline CDR1 is LGHNT and CDR2 is FRNRAP. Trimming removed 1 base at V and 6 bases at J, with 9 bases between. CDR3 coding DNA: TGTGCTAGTGGTTTGGCGGGACAAGATGGCTACACCTTC. Amino acids: CASGLAGQDGYTF.